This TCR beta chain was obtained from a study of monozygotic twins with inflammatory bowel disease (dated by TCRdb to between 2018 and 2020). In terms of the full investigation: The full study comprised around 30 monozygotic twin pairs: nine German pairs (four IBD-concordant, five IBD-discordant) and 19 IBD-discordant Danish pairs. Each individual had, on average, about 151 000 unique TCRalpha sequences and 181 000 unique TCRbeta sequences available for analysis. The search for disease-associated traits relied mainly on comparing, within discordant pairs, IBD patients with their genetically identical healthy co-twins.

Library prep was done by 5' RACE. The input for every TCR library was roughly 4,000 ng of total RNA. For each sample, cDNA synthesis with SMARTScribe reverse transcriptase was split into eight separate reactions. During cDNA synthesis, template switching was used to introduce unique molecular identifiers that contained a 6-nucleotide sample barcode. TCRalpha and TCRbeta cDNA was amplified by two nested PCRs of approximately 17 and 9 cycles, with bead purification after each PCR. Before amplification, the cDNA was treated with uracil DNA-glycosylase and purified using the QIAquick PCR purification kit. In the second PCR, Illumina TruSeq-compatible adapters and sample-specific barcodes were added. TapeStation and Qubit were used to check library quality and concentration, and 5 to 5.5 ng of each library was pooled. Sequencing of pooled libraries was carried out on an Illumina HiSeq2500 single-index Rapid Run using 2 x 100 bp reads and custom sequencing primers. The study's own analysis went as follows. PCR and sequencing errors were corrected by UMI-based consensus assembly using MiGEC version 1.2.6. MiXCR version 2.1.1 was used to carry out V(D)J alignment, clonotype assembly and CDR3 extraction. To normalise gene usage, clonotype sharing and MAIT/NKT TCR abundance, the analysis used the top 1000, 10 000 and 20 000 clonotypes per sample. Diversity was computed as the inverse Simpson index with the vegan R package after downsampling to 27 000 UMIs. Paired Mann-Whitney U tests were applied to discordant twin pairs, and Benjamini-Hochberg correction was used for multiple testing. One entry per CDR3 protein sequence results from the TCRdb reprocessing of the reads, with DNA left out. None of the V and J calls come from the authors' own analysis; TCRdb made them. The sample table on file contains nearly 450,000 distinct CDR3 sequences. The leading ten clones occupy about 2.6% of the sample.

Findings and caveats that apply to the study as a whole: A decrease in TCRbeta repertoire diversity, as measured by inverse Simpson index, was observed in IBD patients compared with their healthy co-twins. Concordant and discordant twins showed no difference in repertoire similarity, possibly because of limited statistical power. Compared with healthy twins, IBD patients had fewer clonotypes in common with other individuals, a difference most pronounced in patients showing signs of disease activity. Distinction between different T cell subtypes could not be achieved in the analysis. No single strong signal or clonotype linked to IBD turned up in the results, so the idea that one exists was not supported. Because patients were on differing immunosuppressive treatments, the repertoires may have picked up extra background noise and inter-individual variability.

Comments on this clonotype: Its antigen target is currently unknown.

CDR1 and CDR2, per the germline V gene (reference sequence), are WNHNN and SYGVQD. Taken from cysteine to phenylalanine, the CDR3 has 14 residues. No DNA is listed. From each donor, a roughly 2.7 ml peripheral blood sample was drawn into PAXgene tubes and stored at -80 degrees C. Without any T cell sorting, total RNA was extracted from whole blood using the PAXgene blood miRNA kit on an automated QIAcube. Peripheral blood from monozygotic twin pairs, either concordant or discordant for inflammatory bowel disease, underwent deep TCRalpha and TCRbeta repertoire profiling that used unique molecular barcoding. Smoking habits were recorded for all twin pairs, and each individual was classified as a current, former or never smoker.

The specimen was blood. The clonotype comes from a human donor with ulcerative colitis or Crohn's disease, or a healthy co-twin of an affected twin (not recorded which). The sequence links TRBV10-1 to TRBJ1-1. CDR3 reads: CASSDRRLNTEAFF.